The 14 T cell receptor beta chains listed next were all sequenced from one sample in a study of cytotoxic CD8 clonotypes in ibrutinib-treated CLL. Libraries were prepared by immunoSEQ multiplex PCR; TCRdb keeps only in-frame clonotypes and omits some of them. Here the sample spans just under 70,000 clones, about 63% being singletons. The sequenced sample was PBMCs, obtained after 12 months of ibrutinib treatment. These receptors were obtained from a human donor with chronic lymphocytic leukemia.

The rearrangement links TRBV4-2 to TRBJ2-3, with 15 bases aligning to TRBD2. The CDR3 contains 20 residues. V shed 5 bases and J 3 bases; nucleotides not matched to a gene: 15. Germline assignment: CDR1 LGHNA and CDR2 YNFKEQ. The CDR3 region has the DNA TGTGCCAGCAGCACCCAGTTACCGGGACTAGCGGGGGGAGGGACAGATACGCAGTATTTT. Its protein product is CASSTQLPGLAGGGTDTQYF.

The genes are TRBV5-4 and TRBJ2-3, with no clear D. Germline CDR1 SGHNT, CDR2 YYREEE (reference sequence). Trimming took off 4 bases at V and 6 bases at J, with 6 bases between the two ends. CDR3 length: 11 amino acids. The CDR3, as DNA: TGTGCCAGCAGCAGAGGTGATACGCAGTATTTT. Translating it yields CASSRGDTQYF.

The gene calls are TRBV7-2 and TRBJ2-3; TRBD2 matches 9 bases. V shed 4 bases and J 6 bases; nucleotides not matched to a gene: 8. Germline loops: CDR1 SGHTA, CDR2 FQGNSA. The CDR3 has 15 residues. The CDR3 DNA reads as TGTGCCAGCAGCTCCCCTAGCGGGGTAGGGGATACGCAGTATTTT. Protein product: CASSSPSGVGDTQYF.

The chain carries TRBV7-2 and TRBJ2-7; perhaps TRBD1 as D (5 bases). The CDR3 is 13 residues long. The V end was cut by 2 bases, the J end by 5 bases, with 10 bases between. Per the germline V gene, CDR1 is SGHTA and CDR2 is FQGNSA. The CDR3 nucleotides read TGTGCCAGCAGCTTACCAGGGATCCACGAGCAGTACTTC. It encodes CASSLPGIHEQYF.

This chain joins TRBV9 and TRBJ2-2, with D hard to call. Deletions cut 0 bases from V and 6 bases from J, with 9 bases between. From germline, CDR1 is SGDLS and CDR2 YYNGEE. This CDR3 spans 14 amino acids. The CDR3 nucleotides read TGTGCCAGCAGCGTAGATCAGATCTCCGGGGAGCTGTTTTTT. Protein product: CASSVDQISGELFF.

The rearrangement joins TRBV7-3 to TRBJ1-5; D is perhaps TRBD1 (5 bases). The V and J ends lost 1 base and 4 bases respectively, with 11 bases between them. Germline CDR1 is SGHTA and CDR2 is FQGTGA. CDR3 length equals 15 residues. The CDR3 loop reads CASSLSGGINQPQHF. The CDR3 DNA reads as TGTGCCAGCAGCTTAAGTGGGGGGATTAATCAGCCCCAGCATTTT.

A few counts support this clone. The chain is built from TRBV6-1 and TRBJ1-1, with 10 bases identical to TRBD1. Germline-derived CDR1 and CDR2 are MNHNS and SASEGT. The CDR3 sequence is 19 residues long. J gave up 0 bases and V 0 bases, and 10 bases lay outside the gene matches. The CDR3 protein is CASSEAGYDRGRVNTEAFF. As DNA, the CDR3 is TGTGCCAGCAGTGAAGCCGGGTACGACAGGGGGCGCGTGAACACTGAAGCTTTCTTT.

V and J are TRBV28 and TRBJ2-7; 11 nucleotides line up with TRBD2. Germline loops: CDR1 MDHEN, CDR2 SYDVKM. The CDR3 is made up of 15 amino acids. Trimming cost V 5 bases and J 3 bases; bases outside gene matches: 6. CDR3 region: CASSTRLAGFYEQYF. As DNA, the CDR3 is TGTGCCAGCAGTACCCGACTAGCGGGGTTCTACGAGCAGTACTTC.

V is TRBV19 and J is TRBJ1-3, with 8 positions matching TRBD1. The germline V gene encodes CDR1 LNHDA and CDR2 SQIVND (reference sequence). CDR3 size: 18 residues. V lost 3 bases, J lost 7 bases, and 17 bases stayed unmatched. CDR3 residues: CASSIPGQGASDSNTIYF. The CDR3 bases are TGTGCCAGTAGTATCCCCGGGCAGGGGGCTTCTGATTCGAACACCATATATTTT.

The chain is built from TRBV11-2 and TRBJ2-1; 9 positions match TRBD1. J lost 6 bases, V lost 0 bases, and 12 bases had no gene match. The CDR3 sequence is 18 residues long. Germline CDR1 SGHAT, CDR2 FQNNGV. CDR3 nucleotides: TGTGCCAGCAGCTTAGAAGGGACAGGGACATGGTCGGGCAATGAGCAGTTCTTC. This translates into CASSLEGTGTWSGNEQFF.

The V gene is TRBV15, the J gene TRBJ2-3; 9 bases fit TRBD2. This CDR3 comprises 16 residues. Trimming cost V 8 bases and J 5 bases; bases outside gene matches: 14. From germline, CDR1 is LNHNV and CDR2 YYDKDF (reference sequence). CDR3 amino acids: CATQNRRGGRGDTQYF. In DNA form, the CDR3 reads TGTGCCACCCAAAACCGGCGGGGGGGCCGTGGAGATACGCAGTATTTT.

The rearrangement joins TRBV6-6 to TRBJ2-1, with TRBD2 matching over 7 bases. The CDR3 extends over 15 amino acids. CDR1 and CDR2 from the germline V gene are MNHNY and SVGAGI (reference sequence). The V gene end was trimmed by 6 bases and the J gene end by 2 bases; junction bases not matched to a gene: 7. The CDR3, as DNA: TGTGCCAGCAGCAAGCAGGGACTAACCTACAATGAGCAGTTCTTC. It yields the protein CASSKQGLTYNEQFF.

This clone was counted a few times. J is TRBJ1-5 and V is TRBV7-6; D gene uncertain. Germline lookup yields CDR1 SGHVS and CDR2 FNYEAQ. CDR3 length equals 15 residues. Between the trimmed V and J ends, which lost 1 base and 10 bases, there was a span of 17 bases. The CDR3 region is CASSLVGPNLIPQHF. The CDR3 bases are TGTGCCAGCAGCTTAGTAGGACCTAACTTGATTCCCCAGCATTTT.

The V and J genes are TRBV6-5 and TRBJ1-1, with TRBD1 matching 8 bases. This CDR3 has 15 amino acids. The V and J ends lost 2 bases and 3 bases, in that order; junction bases with no gene match: 5. The germline V gene has CDR1 MNHEY and CDR2 SVGAGI. The CDR3 coding sequence is TGTGCCAGCAGTTACCAACAGGGGGTCTACACTGAAGCTTTCTTT. It encodes CASSYQQGVYTEAFF.